The source of this T cell receptor (beta chain) is a study of shared clonotypes between healthy human individuals. Study background: The study enrolled two women and three men aged 18 to 49. Points from the study as a whole: Rarefaction gave evidence that sorted-subset sequencing remained incomplete despite large depth.

All donors were Caucasian adults living in Nashville, Tennessee. Germline V lookup: CDR1 MDHEN, CDR2 SYDVKM. The CDR3 loop spans 12 amino acids. The V and J ends lost 8 bases and 3 bases respectively, with 11 bases between them. Profiling relied on immunoSEQ multiplex PCR, and the TCRdb table lists in-frame clones only, not all of them. The repertoire holds 2 million to 2.5 million clones, with less than 95% as singletons. Points on this clone: Antigen: not known.

J is TRBJ2-7 and V is TRBV28; D is perhaps TRBD2 (5 bases). The clonotype originates from a man aged 18 to 29 in good health. Some clones in this sample may be carry-over from other donors' samples. Sequencing used naive CD4+ T cells from PBMCs. As for subset: CD45RA+ positively selected. The CDR3 reads CASREGRYEQYF. The CDR3 DNA sequence: TGTGCCAGCCGAGAGGGTCGCTACGAGCAGTACTTC.